This T cell receptor (beta chain) was captured by sequencing in a study of regulatory T cells in long-lasting Graves disease. Whole-study results and caveats: Reduced TCR diversity was observed in persistent Graves' patients versus newly diagnosed patients. Favored gene segments in persistent disease were TRBV28, TRBJ1-2 and TRBJ2-5.

This clonotype was seen once. What it recognizes is unknown. The junction departs from the called germline gene at one end, perhaps through a read error. Noted time point: persistent/refractory GD, antithyroid drugs over 5 years with positive TRAb. The authors made the TCR library using RNA they extracted from PBMCs. Under American Thyroid Association guidelines, Graves' disease was diagnosed. The authors built TCR beta libraries using iRepertoire HTBI primers and Arm-PCR of CDR3 regions. TCRdb independently ran MiXCR on the multiplex PCR reads; one entry per CDR3 protein. This table holds hundreds of thousands of distinct CDR3 sequences, about 30% found once. The CDR3 consists of 14 residues.

The clonotype was recovered from a female donor with Graves disease. This chain uses TRBV12-3 or TRBV12-4 with TRBJ1-2; no clear D. The sequencing used peripheral blood mononuclear cells (PBMCs), collected when the disease was refractory, from a patient treated with antithyroid drugs. In nucleotides, the CDR3 is TGTGCCAGCAGCTCCGGGCCAGAGGCCTATGGCTACGCCTTC. It specifies CASSSGPEAYGYAF.